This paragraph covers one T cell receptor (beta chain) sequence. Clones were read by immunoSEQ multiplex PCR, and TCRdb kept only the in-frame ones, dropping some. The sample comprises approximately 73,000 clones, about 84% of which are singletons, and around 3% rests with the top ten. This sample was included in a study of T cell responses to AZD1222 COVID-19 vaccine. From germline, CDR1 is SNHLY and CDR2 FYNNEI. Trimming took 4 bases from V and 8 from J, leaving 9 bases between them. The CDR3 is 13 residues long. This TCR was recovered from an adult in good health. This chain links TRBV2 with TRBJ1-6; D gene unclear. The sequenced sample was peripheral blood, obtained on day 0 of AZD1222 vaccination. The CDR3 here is CASSGRIDSPLHF. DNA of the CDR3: TGTGCCAGCAGTGGCCGGATAGATTCACCCCTCCACTTT.